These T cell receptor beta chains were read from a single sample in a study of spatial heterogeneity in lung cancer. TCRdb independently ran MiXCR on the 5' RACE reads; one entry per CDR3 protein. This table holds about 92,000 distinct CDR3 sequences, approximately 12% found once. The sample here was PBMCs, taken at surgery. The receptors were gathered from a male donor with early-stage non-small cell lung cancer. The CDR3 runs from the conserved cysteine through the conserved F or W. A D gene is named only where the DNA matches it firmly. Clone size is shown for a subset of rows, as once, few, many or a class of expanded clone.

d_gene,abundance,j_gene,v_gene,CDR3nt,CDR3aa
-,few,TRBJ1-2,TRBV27,TGTGCCAGCAGTTTAGGAGCCGCGCTTACAGGGTATGGCTACACCTTC,CASSLGAALTGYGYTF
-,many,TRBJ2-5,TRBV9,TGTGCCAGCAGCCCATGGACAGAAGAGACCCAGTACTTC,CASSPWTEETQYF
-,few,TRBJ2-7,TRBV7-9,TGTGCCAGCAGCAGAGGACAGTTAACCTACGAGCAGTACTTC,CASSRGQLTYEQYF
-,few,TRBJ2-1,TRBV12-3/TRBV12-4,TGTGCCAGCAGTCCGGGACATCGGTCCTACAATGAGCAGTTCTTC,CASSPGHRSYNEQFF
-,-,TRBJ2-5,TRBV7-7,TGTGCTAGCACCCCGGGACCTTTCCAAGAGACCCAGTACTTC,CASTPGPFQETQYF
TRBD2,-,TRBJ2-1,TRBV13,TGTGCCAGCAGCCTTAGCGGGGCCTACGGGGAGCAGTTCTTC,CASSLSGAYGEQFF
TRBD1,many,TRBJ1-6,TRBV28,TGTGCCAGCAGAGAGTGGACAGGGGTCGCTTCACCCCTCCACTTT,CASREWTGVASPLHF
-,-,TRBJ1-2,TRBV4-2,TGTGCCAGCAGCCAAGGACTCGACAGTGGTTATGGCTACACCTTC,CASSQGLDSGYGYTF
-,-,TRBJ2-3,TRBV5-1,TGCGCCAGCAGCTTTCAGGGGCGCACAGATACGCAGTATTTT,CASSFQGRTDTQYF
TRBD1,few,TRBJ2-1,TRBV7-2,TGTGCCAGCAGCCCCAAGACAGGGACCTACAATGAGCAGTTCTTC,CASSPKTGTYNEQFF
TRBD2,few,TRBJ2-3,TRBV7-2,TGTGCCAGCAGCTTAACCGGGACTAGCGGGAGGTGGCGGGCAGATACGCAGTATTTT,CASSLTGTSGRWRADTQYF
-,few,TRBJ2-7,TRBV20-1,TGCAGTGTCTCACCCCGGGACAACTCCTACGAGCAGTACTTC,CSVSPRDNSYEQYF
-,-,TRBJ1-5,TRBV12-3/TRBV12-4,TGTGCCAGCAGTTTGGAGGGGGATCAGCCCCAGCATTTT,CASSLEGDQPQHF
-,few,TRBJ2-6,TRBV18,TGTGCCAGCTCAGAACGGCGTGGGGCCAACGTCCTGACTTTC,CASSERRGANVLTF
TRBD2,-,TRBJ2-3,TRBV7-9,TGTGCCAGCAGCCTCGGACTAGCGGGAGCGGGGGATACGCAGTATTTT,CASSLGLAGAGDTQYF
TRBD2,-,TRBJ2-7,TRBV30,TGTGCCTGGAGTGTAACTAGCGGGAGTTACGAGCAGTACTTC,CAWSVTSGSYEQYF
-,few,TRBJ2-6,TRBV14,TGTGCCAGCAGCCAATTAAAACGTTCGGTTGGGGCCAACGTCCTGACTTTC,CASSQLKRSVGANVLTF
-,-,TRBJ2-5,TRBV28,TGTGCCAGTGTAAAGACAGGACCAGAGACCCAGTACTTC,CASVKTGPETQYF
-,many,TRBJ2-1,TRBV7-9,TGCGCCAGCAGCCTAGGACAGTACAATGAGCAGTTCTTC,CASSLGQYNEQFF
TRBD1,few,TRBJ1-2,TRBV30,TGTGCCTGGAGTGCCTCAGGGGGATATGGCTACACCTTC,CAWSASGGYGYTF
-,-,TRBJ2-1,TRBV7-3,TGTGCCAGCAGCTTACCCCTCCTAGGAAGTGAGCAGTTCTTC,CASSLPLLGSEQFF
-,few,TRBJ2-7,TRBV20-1,TGCAGTGCTCCCGATCGGACACCACCCCGATGGCCCTACGAGCAGTACTTC,CSAPDRTPPRWPYEQYF
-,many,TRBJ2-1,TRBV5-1,TGCGCCAGCAGCTTGGAAAAGGACAGAAAGCAGTTCTTC,CASSLEKDRKQFF
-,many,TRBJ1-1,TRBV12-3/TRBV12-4,TGTGCCAGCAGTTCAGCTCGGGACACGCGGAACACTGAAGCTTTCTTT,CASSSARDTRNTEAFF
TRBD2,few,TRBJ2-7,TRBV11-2,TGTGCCAGCAGCGCGACTAGCGGGATCGCGGGAACGAAATCTGAGCAGTACTTC,CASSATSGIAGTKSEQYF
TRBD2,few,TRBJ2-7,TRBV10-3,TGTGCCATCGGGCTAGCGGGAGTCGAGCAGTACTTC,CAIGLAGVEQYF